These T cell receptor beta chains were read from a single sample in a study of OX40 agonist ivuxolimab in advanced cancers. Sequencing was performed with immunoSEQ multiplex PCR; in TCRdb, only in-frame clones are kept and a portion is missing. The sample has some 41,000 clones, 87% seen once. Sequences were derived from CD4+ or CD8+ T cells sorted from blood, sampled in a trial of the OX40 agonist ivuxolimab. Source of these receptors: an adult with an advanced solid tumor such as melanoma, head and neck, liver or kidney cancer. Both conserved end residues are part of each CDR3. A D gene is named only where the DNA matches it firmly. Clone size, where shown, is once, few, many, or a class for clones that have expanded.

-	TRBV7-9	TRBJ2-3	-	CASSGGRTGLDTQYF	TGTGCCAGCAGCGGAGGCCGGACGGGACTTGATACGCAGTATTTT
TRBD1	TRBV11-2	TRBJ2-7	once	CASSLVSRGYEQYF	TGTGCCAGCAGCTTAGTGTCCAGGGGGTACGAGCAGTACTTC
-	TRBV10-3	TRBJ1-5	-	CAISRGEGNQPQHF	TGTGCCATCAGTAGGGGCGAGGGCAATCAGCCCCAGCATTTT
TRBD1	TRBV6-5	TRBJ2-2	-	CASSADRVNTGELFF	TGTGCCAGCAGTGCGGACAGGGTGAACACCGGGGAGCTGTTTTTT
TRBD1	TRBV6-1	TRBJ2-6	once	CASSETIPGQGGAGANVLTF	TGTGCCAGCAGTGAAACGATCCCTGGACAGGGAGGTGCTGGGGCCAACGTCCTGACTTTC
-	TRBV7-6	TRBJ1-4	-	CASGIIGGGEKLFF	TGTGCCAGCGGGATTATTGGGGGGGGCGAAAAACTGTTTTTT
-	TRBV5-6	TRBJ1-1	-	CASSYRGPRRGNTEAFF	TGTGCCAGCAGCTACCGGGGGCCCCGGAGAGGGAACACTGAAGCTTTCTTT
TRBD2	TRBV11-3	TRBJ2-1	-	CASSLDGLAGLAEQFF	TGTGCCAGCAGCTTAGATGGTCTAGCGGGCCTGGCGGAGCAGTTCTTC
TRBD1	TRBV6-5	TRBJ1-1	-	CASSYIDREGTEAFF	TGTGCCAGCAGTTACATTGACAGGGAGGGGACTGAAGCTTTCTTT
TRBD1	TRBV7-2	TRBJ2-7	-	CASSDYRGHYEQYF	TGTGCCAGCAGCGACTACAGGGGGCACTACGAGCAGTACTTC
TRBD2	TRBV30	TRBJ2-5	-	CAWVAGGGETQYF	TGTGCCTGGGTGGCGGGAGGAGGCGAGACCCAGTACTTC
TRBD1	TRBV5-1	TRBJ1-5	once	CASSLEQGPNQPQHF	TGCGCCAGCAGCCTCGAACAGGGGCCCAATCAGCCCCAGCATTTT
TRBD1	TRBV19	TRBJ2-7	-	CASSTTTGGPGEQYF	TGTGCCAGTAGTACAACAACAGGGGGCCCCGGCGAGCAGTACTTC
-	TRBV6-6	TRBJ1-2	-	CASSYSSDYFYGYTF	TGTGCCAGCAGTTACTCGTCGGATTATTTCTATGGCTACACCTTC
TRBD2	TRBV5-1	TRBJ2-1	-	CASSTPPGTSKTNEQFF	TGCGCCAGCAGCACGCCCCCCGGGACTAGCAAGACCAATGAGCAGTTCTTC
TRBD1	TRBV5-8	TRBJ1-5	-	CASSSGTGASHQPQHF	TGTGCCAGCAGCTCCGGGACAGGGGCGAGTCATCAGCCCCAGCATTTT
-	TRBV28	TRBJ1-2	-	CASSYLNYGYTF	TGTGCCAGCAGTTACCTTAACTATGGCTACACCTTC
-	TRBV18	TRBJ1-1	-	CASSPGGGNTEAFF	TGTGCCAGCTCACCGGGTGGGGGGAACACTGAAGCTTTCTTT